This is a list of T cell receptor beta chains from one sample in a study of cytomegalovirus exposure and HLA in healthy donors. The data were produced by immunoSEQ multiplex PCR, yet TCRdb's version contains in-frame clones alone and is incomplete. The sample yields 100,000 to 150,000 clones, under 90% seen once. Material for sequencing was PBMCs. Source of these receptors: a man aged 30 to 39 in good health and CMV-seronegative. The CDR3 runs from the conserved cysteine through the conserved F or W. D genes are given only for firm matches. Clone size is stated in some rows and not others, as once, few, many or a class when expanded.

J,V,D,size,DNA,CDR3
TRBJ1-4,TRBV19,-,-,TGTGCCAGTAGTATGGACATACTTTATGAAAAACTGTTTTTT,CASSMDILYEKLFF
TRBJ2-5,TRBV27,TRBD1,-,TGTGCCAGCAGTCTCCGAAGGGGACAGGGGGAGACTTACTTC,CASSLRRGQGETYF
TRBJ2-5,TRBV5-1,TRBD1,-,TGCGCCAGCAGCCGAGGGACAGGGGCGCCCCAAGAGACCCAGTACTTC,CASSRGTGAPQETQYF
TRBJ2-5,TRBV18,TRBD2,-,TGTGCCAGCTCACTGCGAGCGGGGTCGGAGACCCAGTACTTC,CASSLRAGSETQYF
TRBJ2-7,TRBV5-1,-,once,TGCGCCAGCAGCGCGGAATGGACAGCCTACTACGAGCAGTACTTC,CASSAEWTAYYEQYF
TRBJ2-4,TRBV28,-,-,TGTGCCAGCAGTTTTTCTAGAGTAGCCAAAAACATTCAGTACTTC,CASSFSRVAKNIQYF
TRBJ1-1,TRBV7-9,-,-,TGTGCCCTGCGGGTGGAGGTTAGGAACACTGAAGCTTTCTTT,CALRVEVRNTEAFF
TRBJ1-2,TRBV7-8,-,-,TGTGCCAGCAGCACCCGACTAGGAAACTATGGCTACACCTTC,CASSTRLGNYGYTF
TRBJ1-2,TRBV6-6,-,-,TGTGCCAGCAGCCTGTATGGCTACACCTTC,CASSLYGYTF
TRBJ2-7,TRBV12-5,TRBD1,-,TGTGCTAGTGCCGGGGACAGGGCCGCCTACGAGCAGTACTTC,CASAGDRAAYEQYF
TRBJ2-2,TRBV15,-,-,TGTGCCACCAGCAGAAAAGGGAGAGTGAACACCGGGGAGCTGTTTTTT,CATSRKGRVNTGELFF
TRBJ2-7,TRBV5-6,-,-,TGTGCCAGCAGCAGTGCCACAGTCTACGAGCAGTACTTC,CASSSATVYEQYF
TRBJ1-6,TRBV7-8,TRBD1,-,TGTGCCAGCAGGATTAGGGACAGCCAAAATTCACCCCTCCACTTT,CASRIRDSQNSPLHF
TRBJ1-1,TRBV27,TRBD1,-,TGTGCCAGCAGCTTAAAGCCGGGACAGGTTGACCCTACTGAAGCTTTCTTT,CASSLKPGQVDPTEAFF
TRBJ2-3,TRBV7-3,-,-,TGTGCCAGCAGCCCCGGGGGTGATACGCAGTATTTT,CASSPGGDTQYF
TRBJ1-2,TRBV28,-,-,TGTGCCAGCAGTCCCATTCAGGGTTTTTACGGCTACACCTTC,CASSPIQGFYGYTF
TRBJ2-1,TRBV6-5,TRBD1,-,TGTGCCAGCAGGTCCGGGACAGGGAAATACAATGAGCAGTTCTTC,CASRSGTGKYNEQFF
TRBJ2-1,TRBV29-1,-,-,TGCAGCGTTGAAGATCTCGGCGGGAATGAGCAGTTCTTC,CSVEDLGGNEQFF